This passage covers 7 T cell receptor beta chains from one sample sequenced in a study of blood T cell repertoires in COVID-19. Sequencing was performed with immunoSEQ multiplex PCR; in TCRdb, only in-frame clones are kept and a portion is missing. The sample has around 400,000 clones; around 87% are singletons. Material for sequencing was peripheral blood. The receptors were gathered from a woman aged 55 to 70 with COVID-19, enrolled during active disease.

The gene calls are TRBV28 and TRBJ2-1; unclear D gene. This CDR3 has 16 amino acids. CDR1 is MDHEN and CDR2 is SYDVKM in the germline V gene. V lost 6 bases and J 0 bases, leaving 15 bases between the germline ends. The CDR3: CASSLLRSSSYNEQFF. As DNA, the CDR3 is TGTGCCAGCAGCCTACTACGTTCGAGCTCCTACAATGAGCAGTTCTTC.

About this clone: Different DNA sequences within this sample yield the same CDR3. The chain joins TRBV18 to TRBJ2-3; D call uncertain. V dropped 3 bases and J dropped 6 bases, with 4 bases sitting between them. Germline V lookup: CDR1 KGHSH, CDR2 LQKENI. The CDR3 length is 11 residues. The CDR3 DNA sequence: TGTGCCAGCTCACCCGGGGATACGCAGTATTTT. This sequence encodes CASSPGDTQYF.

The chain has TRBV6-5 and TRBJ2-1; tentatively, D is TRBD2 (6 bases). The CDR3 runs to 15 residues. Per the germline V gene, CDR1 is MNHEY and CDR2 is SVGAGI. The V gene lost 2 bases and the J gene lost 4 bases, with 12 bases spanning the gap. Here the CDR3 DNA reads TGTGCCAGCAGTTACAGGTCGGGACTGTACAATGAGCAGTTCTTC. Translation: CASSYRSGLYNEQFF.

The gene calls are TRBV28 and TRBJ2-7; TRBD2 might be the D (6 bases). The CDR3 runs to 15 residues. Trimming took 1 base from V and 3 from J, leaving 13 bases between them. In germline, CDR1 is MDHEN, CDR2 SYDVKM. CDR3 sequence reads: CASSLLSGEVYEQYF. CDR3 DNA: TGTGCCAGCAGTTTATTATCGGGGGAGGTCTACGAGCAGTACTTC.

The chain carries TRBV11-2 and TRBJ2-7, with 11 bases identical to TRBD2. With V trimmed by 3 bases and J by 6 bases, 7 bases remained unmatched. The germline gives CDR1 SGHAT, CDR2 FQNNGV. The CDR3 covers 15 residues. The CDR3 reads CASSFTSGGGGEQYF. In DNA form, the CDR3 reads TGTGCCAGCAGCTTCACTAGCGGGGGAGGTGGCGAGCAGTACTTC.

Notes on this clone: Other DNA sequences in the same sample also yield this CDR3. This sequence joins TRBV5-1 and TRBJ2-3; 9 nucleotides line up with TRBD1. The CDR3 is made up of 14 amino acids. V was pared by 0 bases and J by 4 bases, with 0 bases of the junction left unmatched. Looked up from germline, CDR1 is SGHRS and CDR2 is YFSETQ. Written as DNA, the CDR3 is TGCGCCAGCAGCTTGGGACAGGGGGCAGATACGCAGTATTTT. Translation gives CASSLGQGADTQYF. Filled out from reference TRBV5-1 and TRBJ2-3, the complete variable domain reads KAGVTQTPRYLIKTRGQQVTLSCSPISGHRSVSWYQQTPGQGLQFLFEYFSETQRNKGNFPGRFSGRQFSNSRSEMNVSTLELGDSALYLCASSLGQGADTQYFGPGTRLTVL.

J is TRBJ2-5 and V is TRBV6-2 or TRBV6-3, with 9 bases identical to TRBD1. The germline CDR1 and CDR2 sequences are MNHEY and SVGEGT. J gave up 4 bases and V 8 bases, and 8 bases lay outside the gene matches. There are 14 residues in the CDR3. The CDR3 loop reads CASGRQGGLETQYF. The CDR3 DNA reads as TGTGCCAGCGGCCGACAGGGGGGTTTAGAGACCCAGTACTTC.